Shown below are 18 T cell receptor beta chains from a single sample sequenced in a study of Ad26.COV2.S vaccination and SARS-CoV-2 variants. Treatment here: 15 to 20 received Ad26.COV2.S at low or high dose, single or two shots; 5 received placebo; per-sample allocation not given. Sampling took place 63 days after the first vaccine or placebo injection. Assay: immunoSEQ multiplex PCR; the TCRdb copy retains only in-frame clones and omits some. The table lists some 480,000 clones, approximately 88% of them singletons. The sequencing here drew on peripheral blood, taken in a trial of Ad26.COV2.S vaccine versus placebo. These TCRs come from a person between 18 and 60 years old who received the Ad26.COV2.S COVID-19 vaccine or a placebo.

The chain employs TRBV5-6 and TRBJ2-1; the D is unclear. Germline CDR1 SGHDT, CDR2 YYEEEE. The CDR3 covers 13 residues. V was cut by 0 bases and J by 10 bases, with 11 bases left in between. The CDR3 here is CASSLGQRGEQFF. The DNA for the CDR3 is TGTGCCAGCAGCTTGGGCCAGCGTGGGGAGCAGTTCTTC.

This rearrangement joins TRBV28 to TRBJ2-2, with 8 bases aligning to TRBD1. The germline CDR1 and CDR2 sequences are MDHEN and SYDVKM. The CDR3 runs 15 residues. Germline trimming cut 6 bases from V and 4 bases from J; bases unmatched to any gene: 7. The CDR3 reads CASRLRTGFTGELFF. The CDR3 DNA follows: TGTGCCAGCAGATTACGGACAGGGTTCACCGGGGAGCTGTTTTTT.

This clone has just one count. The CDR3, as DNA: TGTGCCAGCAAGCCCCACGGCAGGTTACGGGGCACTGAAGCTTTCTTT. Translating gives CASKPHGRLRGTEAFF. V is TRBV27 and J is TRBJ1-1; D unclear. Germline assignment: CDR1 MNHEY and CDR2 SMNVEV (reference sequence). The CDR3 covers 16 residues. Trimming took off 7 bases at V and 4 bases at J, with 22 bases between the two ends.

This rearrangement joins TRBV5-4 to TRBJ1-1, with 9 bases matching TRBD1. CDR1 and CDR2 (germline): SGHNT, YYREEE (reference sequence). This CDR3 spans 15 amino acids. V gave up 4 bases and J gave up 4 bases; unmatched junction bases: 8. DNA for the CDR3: TGTGCCAGCAGCCGATCCGGGACAGGGTTCACTGAAGCTTTCTTT. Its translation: CASSRSGTGFTEAFF. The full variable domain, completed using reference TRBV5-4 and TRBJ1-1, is ETGVTQSPTHLIKTRGQQVTLRCSSQSGHNTVSWYQQALGQGPQFIFQYYREEENGRGNFPPRFSGLQFPNYSSELNVNALELDDSALYLCASSRSGTGFTEAFFGQGTRLTVV.

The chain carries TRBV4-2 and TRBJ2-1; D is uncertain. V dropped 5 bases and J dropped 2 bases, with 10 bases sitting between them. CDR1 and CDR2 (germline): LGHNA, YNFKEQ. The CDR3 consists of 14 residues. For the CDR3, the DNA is TGTGCCAGCAGCGATCCAGCGACCTACAATGAGCAGTTCTTC. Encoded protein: CASSDPATYNEQFF.

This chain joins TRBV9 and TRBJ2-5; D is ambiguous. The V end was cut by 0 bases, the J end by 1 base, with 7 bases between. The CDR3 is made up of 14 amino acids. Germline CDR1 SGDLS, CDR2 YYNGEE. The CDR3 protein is CASSVGTFQETQYF. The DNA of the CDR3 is TGTGCCAGCAGCGTAGGTACCTTCCAAGAGACCCAGTACTTC.

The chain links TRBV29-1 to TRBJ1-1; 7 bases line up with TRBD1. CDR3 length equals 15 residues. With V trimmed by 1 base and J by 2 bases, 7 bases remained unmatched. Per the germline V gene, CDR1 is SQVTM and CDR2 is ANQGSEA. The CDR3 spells CSVEGSRDSNTEAFF. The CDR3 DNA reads TGCAGCGTTGAAGGGAGCCGGGACAGCAACACTGAAGCTTTCTTT.

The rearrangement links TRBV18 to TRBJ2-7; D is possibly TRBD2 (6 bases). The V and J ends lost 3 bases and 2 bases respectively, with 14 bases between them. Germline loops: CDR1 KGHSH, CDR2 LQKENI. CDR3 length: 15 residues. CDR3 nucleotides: TGTGCCAGCTCACCCTTAGCCGGAGGGACCTACGAGCAGTACTTC. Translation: CASSPLAGGTYEQYF.

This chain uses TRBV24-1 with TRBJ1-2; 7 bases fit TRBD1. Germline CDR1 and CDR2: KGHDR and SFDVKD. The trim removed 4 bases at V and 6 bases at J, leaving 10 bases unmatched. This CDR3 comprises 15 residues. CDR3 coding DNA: TGTGCCACCAGTGACCCCGGGACAGAACTAAATGGCTACACCTTC. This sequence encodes CATSDPGTELNGYTF.

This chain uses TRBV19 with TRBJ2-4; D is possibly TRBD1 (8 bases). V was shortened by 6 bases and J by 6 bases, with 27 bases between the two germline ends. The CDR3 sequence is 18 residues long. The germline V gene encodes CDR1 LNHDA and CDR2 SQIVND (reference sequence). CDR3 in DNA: TGTGCCAGTAGCAACGGACAGGGAGCATGGGGGGAGGGAAACATTCAGTACTTC. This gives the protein CASSNGQGAWGEGNIQYF. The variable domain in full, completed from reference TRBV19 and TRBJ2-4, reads DGGITQSPKYLFRKEGQNVTLSCEQNLNHDAMYWYRQDPGQGLRLIYYSQIVNDFQKGDIAEGYSVSREKKESFPLTVTSAQKNPTAFYLCASSNGQGAWGEGNIQYFGAGTRLSVL.

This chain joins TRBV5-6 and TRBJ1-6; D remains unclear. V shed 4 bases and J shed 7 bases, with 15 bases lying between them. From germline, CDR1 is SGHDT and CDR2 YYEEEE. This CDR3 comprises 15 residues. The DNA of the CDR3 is TGTGCCAGCAGCACGGGAGCTTTCGCAAATTCACCCCTCCACTTT. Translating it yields CASSTGAFANSPLHF.

CDR3 DNA: TGTGCCACCAGTGAGCCCGCTTATGGGAGGGCAGGCACAGATACGCAGTATTTT. Its protein is CATSEPAYGRAGTDTQYF. J is TRBJ2-3 and V is TRBV24-1; 7 bases are a match to TRBD2. The CDR3 consists of 18 residues. V lost 4 bases and J lost 1; bases outside the gene matches: 13. In germline, CDR1 is KGHDR, CDR2 SFDVKD.

The CDR3 coding sequence is TGTGCCAGCAGGGAGGGCATTACTGGGACCTGGGGGGGCTACACCTTC. Residues: CASREGITGTWGGYTF. The gene calls are TRBV5-4 and TRBJ1-2; D may be TRBD1 (5 bases). This CDR3 contains 16 residues. The germline V gene encodes CDR1 SGHNT and CDR2 YYREEE (reference sequence). V was trimmed by 5 bases and J by 8 bases, leaving 25 bases between them.

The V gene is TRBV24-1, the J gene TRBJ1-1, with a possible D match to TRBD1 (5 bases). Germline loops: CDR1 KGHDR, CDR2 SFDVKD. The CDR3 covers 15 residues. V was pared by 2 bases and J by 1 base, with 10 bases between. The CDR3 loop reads CATSDSRVENTEAFF. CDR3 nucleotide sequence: TGTGCCACCAGTGATTCCAGGGTGGAGAACACTGAAGCTTTCTTT.

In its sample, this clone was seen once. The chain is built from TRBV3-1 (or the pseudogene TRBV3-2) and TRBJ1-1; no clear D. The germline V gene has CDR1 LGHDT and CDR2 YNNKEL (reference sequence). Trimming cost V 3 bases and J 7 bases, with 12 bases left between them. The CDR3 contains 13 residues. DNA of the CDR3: TGTGCCAGCAGCCACTCCGGCAGAAGTGAAGCTTTCTTT. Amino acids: CASSHSGRSEAFF.

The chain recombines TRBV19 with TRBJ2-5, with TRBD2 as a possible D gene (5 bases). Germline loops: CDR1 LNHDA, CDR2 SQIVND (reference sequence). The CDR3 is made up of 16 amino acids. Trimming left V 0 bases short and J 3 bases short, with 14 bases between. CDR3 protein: CASSIDQQQREETQYF. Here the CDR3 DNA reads TGTGCCAGTAGTATAGATCAACAGCAGAGGGAAGAGACCCAGTACTTC.

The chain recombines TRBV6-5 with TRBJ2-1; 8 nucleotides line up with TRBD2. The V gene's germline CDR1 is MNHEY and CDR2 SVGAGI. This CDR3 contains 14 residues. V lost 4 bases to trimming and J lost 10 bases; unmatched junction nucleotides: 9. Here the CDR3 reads CASSSGTRGGEQFF. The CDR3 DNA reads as TGTGCCAGCAGTTCCGGGACTAGGGGGGGCGAGCAGTTCTTC.

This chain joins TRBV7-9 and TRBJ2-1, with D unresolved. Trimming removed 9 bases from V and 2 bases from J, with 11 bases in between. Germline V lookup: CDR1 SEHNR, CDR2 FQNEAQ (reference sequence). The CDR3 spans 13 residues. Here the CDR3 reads CARENGPYNEQFF. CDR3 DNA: TGTGCCAGAGAAAACGGACCCTACAATGAGCAGTTCTTC.